This TCR beta chain was sequenced for a study of human T cells and chemical hapten exposure. General study results and limits: With DPC sensitization, TCRs exceeding 1 in 1000 frequency showed no change. PT1 expanded TCR numbers tracked positively with patch test score.

A few counts support this clonotype. Its antigen is not known. As for time point: pre-sensitization, week 0. The sample's treatment: therapeutic diphenylcyclopropenone sensitization with weekly scalp DPC. CDR1 and CDR2 (germline): DFQATT, SNEGSKA (reference sequence). V was pared by 6 bases and J by 1 base, with 15 bases between. The CDR3 is 14 amino acids. TCRdb redid the calling of the RACE reads with MiXCR, one entry per CDR3 protein. The sample carries more than 300,000 distinct CDR3 sequences, 5.5% recorded once. The chain carries TRBV20-1 and TRBJ1-1; no clear D. This receptor was obtained from a young woman with alopecia areata. Some clones in this sample may be carry-over from other donors' samples. The sample consisted of whole blood, taken in connection with sensitization to the hapten diphenylcyclopropenone (DPC). CDR3 bases: TGCAGTGCCCGACGTCGTAGAGAGAACACTGAAGCTTTCTTT. It specifies CSARRRRENTEAFF.